These 24 T cell receptor beta chains share one sample of origin, sequenced in a study of blood T cell repertoires in COVID-19. Assay used: immunoSEQ multiplex PCR; TCRdb lists only in-frame clones, some missing. The profile shows about 250,000 clones, 83% of them singletons. Specimen: peripheral blood. The receptor source for this set is a human donor in a cohort sampled during active COVID-19.

This rearrangement joins TRBV11-1 to TRBJ2-7; 7 positions agree with TRBD2. V dropped 5 bases and J dropped 3; count of bases not matched to a gene: 10. This CDR3 is built from 15 residues. Germline assignment: CDR1 SGHAT and CDR2 FQDESV (reference sequence). Written as DNA, the CDR3 is TGTGCCAGCAGCCCCTGGAGCGGGGACTACTACGAGCAGTACTTC. As protein: CASSPWSGDYYEQYF. The complete variable domain, with remaining parts taken from reference TRBV11-1 and TRBJ2-7, reads EAEVAQSPRYKITEKSQAVAFWCDPISGHATLYWYRQILGQGPELLVQFQDESVVDDSQLPKDRFSAERLKGVDSTLKIQPAELGDSAMYLCASSPWSGDYYEQYFGPGTRLTVT.

The chain is built from TRBV7-6 and TRBJ2-7; weak D call: TRBD1 (5 bases). The V gene's germline CDR1 is SGHVS and CDR2 FNYEAQ. The ends were cut back, 2 bases at V and 0 bases at J, with 14 bases in the middle. The CDR3 is 16 residues long. CDR3 loop: CASSLLQASDSYEQYF. The CDR3 DNA sequence: TGTGCCAGCAGCTTACTACAGGCCTCGGACTCCTACGAGCAGTACTTC.

This chain joins TRBV2 and TRBJ2-4; 11 bases map to TRBD1. This CDR3 region has 15 residues. Germline CDR1 is SNHLY and CDR2 is FYNNEI. Trimming removed 8 bases from V and 0 bases from J; junction bases left unmatched: 3. The CDR3 bases are TGTGCCAGCCGGGGACAGGGGGTAGCCAAAAACATTCAGTACTTC. Amino acid sequence: CASRGQGVAKNIQYF.

DNA for the CDR3: TGTGCCAGTGCTCAGGGGGCGAACCAGCCCCAGCATTTT. Protein sequence: CASAQGANQPQHF. V usage is TRBV19 and J usage is TRBJ1-5; 8 nucleotides align to TRBD1. Germline V gene sequence: CDR1 LNHDA, CDR2 SQIVND (reference sequence). Trimming removed 8 bases from V and 7 bases from J; junction bases left unmatched: 7. The CDR3 covers 13 residues.

The chain has TRBV11-2 and TRBJ1-6, with a possible D match to TRBD1 (6 bases). Germline CDR1 reads SGHAT; CDR2 reads FQNNGV. The V end lost 5 bases, the J end lost 8 bases, and 13 bases lay between the germline ends. This CDR3 spans 14 amino acids. As DNA, the CDR3 is TGTGCCAGCAGCCTCGGCAGGGGACATTCACCCCTCCACTTT. Its translation is CASSLGRGHSPLHF.

The chain has TRBV18 and TRBJ1-6; D possibly corresponds to TRBD1 (6 bases). V lost 4 bases, J lost 9 bases, and 19 bases lay in between. This CDR3 is built from 16 residues. CDR1 and CDR2 from the germline V gene are KGHSH and LQKENI. This CDR3 reads CASSLQGPRDSSPLHF. CDR3 DNA: TGTGCCAGCTCACTCCAGGGGCCCCGGGATTCTTCACCCCTCCACTTT.

CDR3 protein: CASSGGRAYNEQFF. For the CDR3, the DNA is TGTGCCAGCAGCGGCGGGAGGGCCTACAATGAGCAGTTCTTC. The chain uses TRBV5-6 and TRBJ2-1, with TRBD2 identical over 9 bases. This CDR3 spans 14 amino acids. Trimming took 4 bases from V and 2 from J; bases not matched to a gene: 1. Germline V CDR1 and CDR2: SGHDT, YYEEEE.

The J gene is TRBJ2-3, the V gene TRBV18; TRBD2 matches at 11 bases. The CDR3 is made up of 21 amino acids. CDR1 and CDR2 from the germline V gene are KGHSH and LQKENI. Trimming removed 3 bases from V and 1 base from J; junction bases left unmatched: 18. The CDR3, as DNA: TGTGCCAGCTCACCTTCCGGGACTAGCGGAGGGTCCGCGGACGGCACAGATACGCAGTATTTT. It codes for CASSPSGTSGGSADGTDTQYF.

The rearrangement joins TRBV7-9 to TRBJ1-6; 7 positions match TRBD1. V dropped 9 bases and J dropped 1; count of bases not matched to a gene: 6. The CDR3 sequence is 15 residues long. The V gene's germline CDR1 is SEHNR and CDR2 FQNEAQ (reference sequence). CDR3 sequence reads: CASSNRGSYNSPLHF. The CDR3 nucleotides read TGTGCCAGTTCAAACAGGGGATCCTATAATTCACCCCTCCACTTT.

The V gene is TRBV19, the J gene TRBJ1-4; 7 nucleotides match TRBD1. Trimming cost V 4 bases and J 3 bases; bases outside gene matches: 5. Germline CDR1 reads LNHDA; CDR2 reads SQIVND (reference sequence). This CDR3 is built from 15 residues. CDR3 DNA sequence: TGTGCCAGTAGTACCTGGGACAGCTCTAATGAAAAACTGTTTTTT. This encodes CASSTWDSSNEKLFF.

The count of this clone is one. The genes are TRBV7-2 and TRBJ2-1; 10 nucleotides align to TRBD2. The CDR3 is 15 residues long. Trimming took 6 bases from V and 3 from J; bases not matched to a gene: 5. Germline CDR1 and CDR2: SGHTA and FQGNSA. In nucleotides, the CDR3 is TGTGCCAGCAGTCAGAGCGGGAGGGGCTACAATGAGCAGTTCTTC. This encodes CASSQSGRGYNEQFF.

V is TRBV3-1 (or the pseudogene TRBV3-2) and J is TRBJ2-2; a possible D gene is TRBD1 (5 bases). Deletions cut 4 bases from V and 1 base from J, with 13 bases between. Germline loops: CDR1 LGHDT, CDR2 YNNKEL (reference sequence). This CDR3 has 16 residues. CDR3 region: CASSLGARGNTGELFF. In DNA form, the CDR3 reads TGTGCCAGCAGCCTAGGGGCCCGTGGGAACACCGGGGAGCTGTTTTTT.

This clone was seen more than once but under ten times. DNA for the CDR3: TGCGCCAGCAGCAGCAGGGATTGGGAGACCCAGTACTTC. Its translation is CASSSRDWETQYF. V and J are TRBV4-1 and TRBJ2-5; TRBD1 might be the D (5 bases). The CDR3 covers 13 residues. Between the trimmed V and J ends, which lost 5 bases and 5 bases, there was a span of 12 bases. Germline V gene lookup returns CDR1 MGHRA and CDR2 YSYEKL.

The DNA for the CDR3 is TGCGCCAGCAGCCTGAGCGGGCAAAGCACAGATACGCAGTATTTT. The encoded protein is CASSLSGQSTDTQYF. The V gene is TRBV5-1, the J gene TRBJ2-3; perhaps TRBD2 as D (6 bases). V was shortened by 4 bases and J by 0 bases, with 12 bases between the two germline ends. This CDR3 has 15 residues. In germline, CDR1 is SGHRS, CDR2 YFSETQ.

The chain combines TRBV7-9 with TRBJ2-1; TRBD2 matches at 7 bases. CDR1 is SEHNR, CDR2 FQNEAQ, per germline (reference sequence). V was pared by 3 bases and J by 6 bases, with 8 bases of the junction left unmatched. The CDR3 has 15 residues. CDR3: CASSFLVGLVNEQFF. For the CDR3, the DNA is TGTGCCAGCAGCTTCCTAGTAGGACTAGTCAATGAGCAGTTCTTC. The variable domain in full, with the rest retrieved from reference TRBV7-9 and TRBJ2-1, is DTGVSQNPRHKITKRGQNVTFRCDPISEHNRLYWYRQTLGQGPEFLTYFQNEAQLEKSRLLSDRFSAERPKGSFSTLEIQRTEQGDSAMYLCASSFLVGLVNEQFFGPGTRLTVL.

The rearrangement links TRBV29-1 to TRBJ2-7; TRBD2 agrees at 10 bases. The CDR3 is 13 amino acids. Looked up from germline, CDR1 is SQVTM and CDR2 is ANQGSEA. V lost 7 bases and J lost 7; bases outside the gene matches: 10. The CDR3 here is CSGLTSGLGEQYF. The CDR3 nucleotides read TGCAGCGGATTGACTAGCGGGCTGGGGGAGCAGTACTTC.

The chain uses TRBV15 and TRBJ1-4; the D gene is possibly TRBD1 (6 bases). The CDR3 length is 15 residues. V lost 5 bases to trimming and J lost 4 bases, with 14 bases between them. Germline V gene data show CDR1 as LNHNV and CDR2 as YYDKDF (reference sequence). CDR3 bases: TGTGCCACCAGCGGACAGATGTTGATTAATGAAAAACTGTTTTTT. It is translated as CATSGQMLINEKLFF.

The chain has TRBV30 and TRBJ1-6; D call uncertain. This CDR3 has 12 residues. The germline V gene has CDR1 GTSNPN and CDR2 SVGIG (reference sequence). The germline V and J ends were trimmed by 4 bases and 6 bases, with 7 bases remaining between them. CDR3 in DNA: TGTGCCTGGAAACTGTTTAATTCACCCCTCCACTTT. Amino acid sequence: CAWKLFNSPLHF.

Here the CDR3 reads CASMGGKGTDTQYF. The CDR3 nucleotides read TGTGCCAGTATGGGGGGAAAGGGCACAGATACGCAGTATTTT. The chain uses TRBV19 and TRBJ2-3; TRBD2 might be the D (6 bases). With 7 bases removed from V and 1 base from J, the gap between germline ends came to 12 bases. Germline V gene sequence: CDR1 LNHDA, CDR2 SQIVND (reference sequence). The CDR3 is 14 residues long.

The chain is built from TRBV11-3 and TRBJ2-5, with D perhaps matching TRBD1 (5 bases). V dropped 2 bases and J dropped 2 bases, with 9 bases sitting between them. The CDR3 totals 14 residues. The germline V gene has CDR1 SGHNT and CDR2 YENEEA. CDR3 protein: CASSLSGPQETQYF. The CDR3 nucleotides are TGTGCCAGCAGCTTATCAGGGCCACAAGAGACCCAGTACTTC.

A single count supports this clone. The chain combines TRBV30 with TRBJ1-1; TRBD1 matches at 7 bases. CDR1 GTSNPN and CDR2 SVGIG come from the germline V gene (reference sequence). The CDR3 contains 15 residues. With 4 bases clipped from V and 2 bases from J, the junction kept 10 bases outside the gene matches. The CDR3 protein is CAWKQGVAFNTEAFF. For the CDR3, the DNA is TGTGCCTGGAAGCAGGGGGTGGCGTTCAACACTGAAGCTTTCTTT.

The chain combines TRBV5-1 with TRBJ2-7; 9 nucleotides align to TRBD1. The CDR3 totals 17 residues. The trim removed 2 bases at V and 2 bases at J, leaving 11 bases unmatched. Per the germline V gene, CDR1 is SGHRS and CDR2 is YFSETQ. The CDR3 bases are TGCGCCAGCAGCTTTGGTGCTCAGGGACAGGGCCCCTACGAGCAGTACTTC. It codes for CASSFGAQGQGPYEQYF. Supplemented by reference TRBV5-1 and TRBJ2-7, the full variable domain reads KAGVTQTPRYLIKTRGQQVTLSCSPISGHRSVSWYQQTPGQGLQFLFEYFSETQRNKGNFPGRFSGRQFSNSRSEMNVSTLELGDSALYLCASSFGAQGQGPYEQYFGPGTRLTVT.

The rearrangement links TRBV7-9 to TRBJ2-3; a possible D gene is TRBD1 (6 bases). Germline CDR1 is SEHNR and CDR2 is FQNEAQ (reference sequence). The CDR3 spans 16 residues. V lost 0 bases, J lost 2 bases, and 12 bases lay in between. CDR3 sequence reads: CASSLAGQLSTDTQYF. In nucleotides, the CDR3 is TGTGCCAGCAGCTTAGCAGGACAGTTATCCACAGATACGCAGTATTTT.

The rearrangement joins TRBV3-1 (or the pseudogene TRBV3-2) to TRBJ1-5; unclear D gene. Trimming shortened V by 1 base and J by 5 bases, and 6 bases separated the two germline ends. Per the germline V gene, CDR1 is LGHDT and CDR2 is YNNKEL (reference sequence). The CDR3 runs to 13 residues. CDR3 DNA: TGTGCCAGCAGCCAAGCCCTCTATCAGCCCCAGCATTTT. Amino acid sequence: CASSQALYQPQHF.